These 24 T cell receptor beta chains originate from one sample sequenced in a study of read filtering for tumor transcriptome and immune sequencing. The library was built from about 400 ng RNA with molecular barcoded adaptors for alpha/delta and beta/gamma chains. In TCRdb, the reads were re-called with MiXCR into one record per CDR3 protein. The sample shows about 39,000 distinct CDR3 sequences, around 15% of them seen only once. The sequencing sample was made of a population of CD138-negative cells sorted from bone marrow. The receptor source for this set is a donor at least 40 years old with multiple myeloma.

This clonotype was found a few times. The CDR3 DNA reads as TGTGCCAGCAGTGACCGGGCCCCACTGAGTCTGTACTTC. Residues: CASSDRAPLSLYF. The genes are TRBV6-1 and TRBJ2-7; D is uncertain. This CDR3 comprises 13 residues. V lost 3 bases and J lost 12, with 18 bases in between. Germline-derived CDR1 and CDR2 are MNHNS and SASEGT.

This clonotype appeared many times. The chain recombines TRBV20-1 with TRBJ1-5; perhaps TRBD1 as D (5 bases). Per the germline V gene, CDR1 is DFQATT and CDR2 is SNEGSKA (reference sequence). The V gene lost 4 bases and the J gene lost 1 base, with 11 bases spanning the gap. This CDR3 has 14 residues. The CDR3 loop is CSAMPGGSNQPQHF. The CDR3 coding sequence is TGCAGTGCTATGCCCGGGGGGAGCAATCAGCCCCAGCATTTT.

As concerns this clonotype: The likely explanation is a read error, given a far larger clone one base away. This chain uses TRBV12-3 or TRBV12-4 with TRBJ1-5; D is undetermined. The CDR3 totals 14 residues. V gave up 3 bases and J gave up 5 bases, with 11 bases separating them. CDR3 DNA sequence: TGTGCCAGCAGTTTTGCCCGGAGGGATCAGCCCCAGCATTTT. Encoded protein: CASSFARRDQPQHF.

This clonotype was counted ten times or more. This chain uses TRBV5-1 with TRBJ1-6; TRBD1 might be the D (5 bases). The CDR3 is 14 amino acids. The germline V gene encodes CDR1 SGHRS and CDR2 YFSETQ. V gave up 5 bases and J gave up 5 bases, with 11 bases separating them. The CDR3 protein is CASSRDSHNSPLHF. The CDR3 coding sequence is TGCGCCAGCAGTAGAGACAGCCATAATTCACCCCTCCACTTT. The full variable domain, in which reference TRBV5-1 and TRBJ1-6 provide the parts outside the CDR3, is KAGVTQTPRYLIKTRGQQVTLSCSPISGHRSVSWYQQTPGQGLQFLFEYFSETQRNKGNFPGRFSGRQFSNSRSEMNVSTLELGDSALYLCASSRDSHNSPLHFGNGTRLTVT.

This clonotype showed up many times. The rearrangement links TRBV9 to TRBJ2-1; 8 bases align to TRBD1. The CDR3 sequence is 15 residues long. Germline V CDR1 and CDR2: SGDLS, YYNGEE. J was trimmed by 7 bases and V by 2 bases; bases with no gene match: 8. The CDR3 nucleotides are TGTGCCAGCAGCGTGACGGGACAGGAACTGAATGAGCAGTTCTTC. The encoded protein is CASSVTGQELNEQFF.

This clonotype was recorded at least ten times. V gene TRBV3-1 combines with J gene TRBJ1-5; no clear D. The CDR3 length is 16 residues. Trimming took off 3 bases at V and 0 bases at J, with 12 bases between the two ends. Germline values: CDR1 LGHDT, CDR2 YNNKEL (reference sequence). In DNA form, the CDR3 reads TGTGCCAGCAGCCACGGGTTACCCGTTAGCAATCAGCCCCAGCATTTT. Protein product: CASSHGLPVSNQPQHF.

This clonotype was picked up many times. V usage is TRBV27 and J usage is TRBJ1-1; D is uncertain. The CDR3 contains 13 residues. V was cut by 5 bases and J by 1 base, with 8 bases left in between. Germline CDR1 MNHEY, CDR2 SMNVEV (reference sequence). This CDR3 is CASSQPPNTEAFF. The CDR3 DNA reads TGTGCCAGCAGTCAGCCGCCGAACACTGAAGCTTTCTTT.

A few counts support this clonotype. One end of the junction varies from germline; a read error may be responsible. The J gene is TRBJ2-7, the V gene TRBV7-9; a possible D gene is TRBD2 (6 bases). CDR1 is SEHNR, CDR2 FQNEAQ, per germline (reference sequence). There are 15 residues in the CDR3. The CDR3, as DNA: TGTGCCAGCAGCTCACTTAATAGCGGAGACTACGAGCGGTATTTC. It translates to CASSSLNSGDYERYF. Full variable domain (outside the CDR3, taken from reference TRBV7-9 and TRBJ2-7): DTGVSQNPRHKITKRGQNVTFRCDPISEHNRLYWYRQTLGQGPEFLTYFQNEAQLEKSRLLSDRFSAERPKGSFSTLEIQRTEQGDSAMYLCASSSLNSGDYERYFGPGTRLTVT.

This clonotype was seen repeatedly, ten times or more. The CDR3 loop is CASGLAGVRSTDTQYF. CDR3 in DNA: TGTGCCAGCGGGCTAGCGGGAGTCCGCTCCACAGATACGCAGTATTTT. This chain connects TRBV5-4 to TRBJ2-3; TRBD2 aligns across 10 bases. The CDR3 totals 16 residues. V lost 7 bases, J lost 2 bases, and 10 bases stayed unmatched. Germline loops: CDR1 SGHNT, CDR2 YYREEE (reference sequence).

This clonotype appeared many times. The V gene is TRBV6-5, the J gene TRBJ2-2, with D maybe TRBD2 (5 bases). V lost 6 bases and J 0 bases, leaving 8 bases between the germline ends. The CDR3 totals 14 residues. Germline V CDR1 and CDR2: MNHEY, SVGAGI. The CDR3 reads CASRPGTNTGELFF. The CDR3, as DNA: TGTGCCAGCAGGCCCGGGACGAACACCGGGGAGCTGTTTTTT.

A note on this clonotype: With a much larger clone just one base away, this may be a read error. This chain joins TRBV5-1 and TRBJ2-3, with D possibly matching TRBD2 (5 bases). The CDR3 loop spans 14 amino acids. Germline CDR1 is SGHRS and CDR2 is YFSETQ. The chain's CDR3 is CASRRDRFTDTPYF. CDR3 sequence (DNA): TGCGCCAGCAGACGGGATAGATTCACAGATACGCCGTATTTT.

This clonotype was seen repeatedly, ten times or more. This sequence joins TRBV29-1 and TRBJ2-3; D possibly corresponds to TRBD1 (6 bases). Germline V gene sequence: CDR1 SQVTM, CDR2 ANQGSEA. Trimming took off 4 bases at V and 0 bases at J, with 17 bases between the two ends. The CDR3 covers 16 residues. The CDR3 DNA is TGCAGCGTTGGCCTCCCTCTACAGGGTAGCACAGATACGCAGTATTTT. Its protein is CSVGLPLQGSTDTQYF.

The chain joins TRBV5-1 to TRBJ2-3; weak D call: TRBD1 (6 bases). Germline CDR1 is SGHRS and CDR2 is YFSETQ. This CDR3 is 15 amino acids long. The V gene lost 0 bases and the J gene lost 0 bases, with 8 bases spanning the gap. The CDR3 is CASSLGQASTDTQYF. In DNA, the CDR3 is TGCGCCAGCAGCTTGGGACAGGCTAGCACAGATACGCAGTATTTT.

This clonotype came up a few times. With a much larger clone just one base away, this may be a read error. The V and J genes are TRBV24-1 and TRBJ1-4; no clear D. Germline CDR1 reads KGHDR; CDR2 reads SFDVKD. The CDR3 runs 13 residues. V lost 9 bases and J 0 bases, leaving 7 bases between the germline ends. CDR3 sequence reads: CATAEATNEKLFF. The CDR3 DNA reads TGTGCCACCGCCGAGGCAACTAATGAAAAACTGTTTTTT.

This clonotype is medium-sized in the sample. The rearrangement links TRBV7-9 to TRBJ2-1; TRBD2 is a possible D gene (6 bases). The germline V gene encodes CDR1 SEHNR and CDR2 FQNEAQ (reference sequence). V was shortened by 0 bases and J by 7 bases, with 10 bases between the two germline ends. This CDR3 region has 14 residues. The CDR3 sequence: CASSLAGGRNEQFF. In nucleotides, the CDR3 is TGTGCCAGCAGCTTAGCGGGAGGTAGGAATGAGCAGTTCTTC.

This clonotype was seen more than once but under ten times. At one end, the junction sequence differs from germline, possibly due to a read error. V gene TRBV28 combines with J gene TRBJ1-4; D is unclear. The CDR3 is 11 amino acids. Germline V gives CDR1 MDHEN, CDR2 SYDVKM. This CDR3 reads CANSPHEKLFF. The CDR3 coding sequence is TGTGCCAACAGTCCCCACGAAAAACTGTTTTTT.

The sample holds many counts of this clonotype. The chain recombines TRBV6-1 with TRBJ1-1, with D perhaps TRBD1 (5 bases). Trimming removed 8 bases at V and 4 bases at J, with 14 bases between. This CDR3 has 13 amino acids. The germline CDR1 and CDR2 sequences are MNHNS and SASEGT. The CDR3 here is CASLRAGPTEAFF. The CDR3 nucleotides read TGTGCCAGCCTCAGGGCGGGACCCACTGAAGCTTTCTTT.

V usage is TRBV12-3 or TRBV12-4 and J usage is TRBJ1-3; D is uncertain. Trimming took 5 bases from V and 0 from J, leaving 8 bases between them. This CDR3 is 14 amino acids long. The CDR3 region has the DNA TGTGCCAGCAGTAAGGAATTCTCTGGAAACACCATATATTTT. It is translated as CASSKEFSGNTIYF.

This chain uses TRBV19 with TRBJ1-2, with D possibly matching TRBD1 (5 bases). The CDR3 contains 13 residues. V dropped 5 bases and J dropped 0 bases, with 7 bases sitting between them. Germline V gene data show CDR1 as LNHDA and CDR2 as SQIVND (reference sequence). The CDR3 here is CASSGGSNYGYTF. In DNA, the CDR3 is TGTGCCAGTAGTGGGGGATCTAACTATGGCTACACCTTC.

Many counts were recorded for this clonotype. Here the CDR3 DNA reads TGTGCCAGCGGCGGCAGAGAGCAGTTCTTC. This gives the protein CASGGREQFF. This rearrangement joins TRBV28 to TRBJ2-1, with D unclear. Germline CDR1 and CDR2: MDHEN and SYDVKM. The CDR3 covers 10 residues. Trimming left V 8 bases short and J 10 bases short, with 9 bases between.

This clonotype was counted at least ten times. The V gene is TRBV20-1, the J gene TRBJ1-2, with TRBD1 as a possible D gene (5 bases). Trimming stripped 6 bases from V and 7 bases from J, with 21 bases between. This CDR3 region has 14 residues. The V gene's germline CDR1 is DFQATT and CDR2 SNEGSKA (reference sequence). In DNA form, the CDR3 reads TGCAGTGCCGCCGACAGTATGGGCCTTACTGGCTACACCTTC. Protein sequence: CSAADSMGLTGYTF.

This clonotype was seen ten or more times. The chain employs TRBV20-1 and TRBJ2-5, with no clear D. CDR1 DFQATT and CDR2 SNEGSKA come from the germline V gene (reference sequence). The V end lost 6 bases, the J end lost 5 bases, and 7 bases lay between the germline ends. The CDR3 runs 10 residues. In nucleotides, the CDR3 is TGCAGTGCCCCTTCGGAGACCCAGTACTTC. Residues: CSAPSETQYF.

This clonotype was observed at least ten times. As DNA, the CDR3 is TGTGCCAGCAGTAATGGGGGGAACACTGAAGCTTTCTTT. Protein sequence: CASSNGGNTEAFF. This rearrangement joins TRBV25-1 to TRBJ1-1, with D possibly matching TRBD1 (5 bases). CDR3 length: 13 amino acids. Trimming shortened V by 5 bases and J by 1 base, and 8 bases separated the two germline ends. Germline V CDR1 and CDR2: MGHDK, SYGVNS.

To note about this clonotype: This may be a read error, as it is one base from a much larger clone. This sequence joins TRBV9 and TRBJ1-1, with a weak D call TRBD1 (5 bases). Looked up from germline, CDR1 is SGDLS and CDR2 is YYNGEE. This CDR3 comprises 14 residues. CDR3 bases: TGTGCCATCAGCGCCCGGGACTTCTACACTGAAGCTTTCTTT. Protein sequence: CAISARDFYTEAFF.